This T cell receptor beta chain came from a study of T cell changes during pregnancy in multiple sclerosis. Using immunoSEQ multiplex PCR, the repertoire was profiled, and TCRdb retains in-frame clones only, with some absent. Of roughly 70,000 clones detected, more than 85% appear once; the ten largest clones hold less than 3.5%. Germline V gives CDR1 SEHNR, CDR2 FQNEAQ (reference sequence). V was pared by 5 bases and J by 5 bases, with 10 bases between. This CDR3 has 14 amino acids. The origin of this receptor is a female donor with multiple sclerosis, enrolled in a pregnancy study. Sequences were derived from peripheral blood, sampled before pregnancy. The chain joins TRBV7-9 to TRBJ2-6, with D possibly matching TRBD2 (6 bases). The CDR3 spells CASSAGLRANVLTF. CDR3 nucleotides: TGTGCCAGCAGCGCGGGACTCCGGGCCAACGTCCTGACTTTC.